The rows below give T cell receptor beta chains drawn from one sample of a study of cytomegalovirus exposure and HLA in healthy donors. The repertoire was sequenced with immunoSEQ multiplex PCR; TCRdb's copy has only in-frame clones and lacks some. The profile covers 150,000 to 170,000 clones, with around 68% appearing a single time and 2.1% taken by the ten largest. Sequenced sample: PBMCs. These receptors all come from a man aged 25-45 years in good health and CMV-seronegative. The CDR3 runs from the conserved cysteine through the conserved F or W. Each record gives: J gene, CDR3 length, V gene, clone size, D gene, CDR3 DNA, CDR3 protein. A D gene is named only where the DNA matches it firmly. Size is stated for part of the rows, as once, few or many counts, or as a class when the clone is expanded.

TRBJ1-2 14 TRBV2 once TRBD1 TGTGCCAGCAGGCAGGGACAGGCGACCCCTGGCTACACCTTC CASRQGQATPGYTF
TRBJ1-2 13 TRBV28 - - TGTGCCAGCAGTTTACAGGTGGGCTATGGCTACACCTTC CASSLQVGYGYTF
TRBJ1-5 14 TRBV5-8 once TRBD1 TGTGCCAGCAGGGCGGACAGGGTGGAACAGCCCCAGCATTTT CASRADRVEQPQHF
TRBJ1-5 14 TRBV2 - - TGTGCCAGCACTCAAACGGAGGGCAATCAGCCCCAGCATTTT CASTQTEGNQPQHF
TRBJ2-7 15 TRBV28 once - TGTGCCAGCAGCCCCGACGTTGCGGGGAAGCGTGGGCAGTACTTC CASSPDVAGKRGQYF
TRBJ1-5 16 TRBV19 - - TGTGCCAGTAGTATATTCCATCGGAGTAGCAATCAGCCCCAGCATTTT CASSIFHRSSNQPQHF
TRBJ2-7 14 TRBV6-1 - - TGTGCCAGCAGTCTCCGGGACTGGGGGTCCGAGCAGTACTTC CASSLRDWGSEQYF
TRBJ2-5 14 TRBV6-1 - TRBD1 TGTGCCAGCAAAAACGGACAGGGGCAGGAGACCCAGTACTTC CASKNGQGQETQYF
TRBJ2-7 14 TRBV7-9 once - TGTGCCAGCAGCTTAGAAGGGGGTACCTACGAGCAGTACTTC CASSLEGGTYEQYF
TRBJ2-5 16 TRBV7-6 - - TGTGCCAGCAGCTTAGGGGCAGGCCTATTCCAAGAGACCCAGTACTTC CASSLGAGLFQETQYF
TRBJ2-5 16 TRBV7-2 - TRBD2 TGTGCCAGCAGCTTAGCGTTTAGCGGGCCTCAAGAGACCCAGTACTTC CASSLAFSGPQETQYF
TRBJ2-1 21 TRBV9 - TRBD1 TGTGCCAGCAGCGTCGGACAGGGGGCGGTGAGAACGGGGAGAACCTACAATGAGCAGTTCTTC CASSVGQGAVRTGRTYNEQFF
TRBJ2-2 15 TRBV6-4 - TRBD1 TGTGCCAGCAGCCGACAGGGGGCCAGCACCGGGGAGCTGTTTTTT CASSRQGASTGELFF
TRBJ2-1 15 TRBV19 - TRBD2 TGTGCCAGTAGTTCCCTGGCGGGGGGGGAAAGTGAGCAGTTCTTC CASSSLAGGESEQFF
TRBJ2-2 13 TRBV29-1 - - TGCAGCGTTCGGAGGACCTCGAACGGGGAGCTGTTTTTT CSVRRTSNGELFF
TRBJ1-2 15 TRBV5-1 - TRBD1 TGCGCCAGCAGCTTGGAACAGGGGAAACCCTATGGCTACACCTTC CASSLEQGKPYGYTF
TRBJ1-3 15 TRBV28 - TRBD1 TGTGCCAGCAGTATAACGACAGGGTCTGGAAACACCATATATTTT CASSITTGSGNTIYF
TRBJ1-1 13 TRBV10-3 - - TGTGCCATCAGTGATGATCGGGACACTGAAGCTTTCTTT CAISDDRDTEAFF
TRBJ2-5 15 TRBV25-1 - - TGTGCCAGCACCCTCAGTACAGGGTCGAGAGAGACCCAGTACTTC CASTLSTGSRETQYF
TRBJ2-7 14 TRBV4-3 - - TGCGCCAGCAGCCAAGAGTTGGGCCCCTACGAGCAGTACTTC CASSQELGPYEQYF
TRBJ2-2 16 TRBV7-2 - TRBD2 TGTGCCAGCAGCTTAGTTAGCGGGGGGCACACCGGGGAGCTGTTTTTT CASSLVSGGHTGELFF
TRBJ1-2 14 TRBV6-5 - TRBD1 TGTGCCAGCAGCCTGACAGGGAACGGCTATGGCTACACCTTC CASSLTGNGYGYTF
TRBJ2-7 15 TRBV11-2 - - TGTGCCAGCAGCCGGGCCCGGAGGACAGTCGATCAGCAGTACTTC CASSRARRTVDQQYF
TRBJ1-6 17 TRBV18 - - TGTGCCAGCTCACACGGGAATACAGGGCGTGGTAATTCACCCCTCCACTTT CASSHGNTGRGNSPLHF
TRBJ2-4 13 TRBV7-2 - - TGTGCCAGCAGCTTAGCTCACAAAAACATTCAGTACTTC CASSLAHKNIQYF
TRBJ2-2 17 TRBV5-1 - TRBD1 TGCGCCAGCAGCAGCTTCCAGGGGGCGGTGGCCACCGGGGAGCTGTTTTTT CASSSFQGAVATGELFF
TRBJ2-5 19 TRBV4-2 - TRBD2 TGTGCCAGCAGCCAAGAGTTGGCGGGGGGGCCCGGATTCCAAGAGACCCAGTACTTC CASSQELAGGPGFQETQYF
TRBJ2-5 15 TRBV5-5 - TRBD1 TGTGCCAGCAGCTTGGACAGGGGGCTATTGGAGACCCAGTACTTC CASSLDRGLLETQYF
TRBJ1-5 17 TRBV30 - - TGTGCCTGGAGTATCTACAGGGCAACAAACGACAATCAGCCCCAGCATTTT CAWSIYRATNDNQPQHF
TRBJ2-3 15 TRBV29-1 few TRBD1 TGCAGCGCTTCCGAGACAGGGGTCCACACAGATACGCAGTATTTT CSASETGVHTDTQYF
TRBJ1-2 14 TRBV28 - TRBD1 TGTGCCAGCAGTTTATTAGGGACAGGGGGCGGCTACACCTTC CASSLLGTGGGYTF
TRBJ1-2 14 TRBV6-1 once - TGTGCCAGCAGTGAGGACAGCCGCATAGATGGCTACACCTTC CASSEDSRIDGYTF
TRBJ2-3 14 TRBV5-1 - - TGCGCCAGCAGCTTGGCTCTTCGCACAGATACGCAGTATTTT CASSLALRTDTQYF
TRBJ1-3 17 TRBV7-9 - - TGTGCCAGCAGCTCCGGGATCGGCGGCCGCTCTGGAAACACCATATATTTT CASSSGIGGRSGNTIYF
TRBJ2-2 18 TRBV9 - TRBD2 TGTGCCAGCAGCGTACTAGCGGGGGGCCCGGGGAACACCGGGGAGCTGTTTTTT CASSVLAGGPGNTGELFF
TRBJ2-7 14 TRBV7-2 few TRBD2 TGTGCCAGCAGCCCGACTAGCGGCTCTTACGAGCAGTACTTC CASSPTSGSYEQYF
TRBJ2-7 18 TRBV13 - TRBD1 TGTGCCAGCAGCACCCGAGGACAGGGGGGTCCCTCGTCGAGGGAGCAGTACTTC CASSTRGQGGPSSREQYF
TRBJ1-1 13 TRBV4-1 - - TGCGCCAGCAGCCAAGTGAGCCGAACTGAAGCTTTCTTT CASSQVSRTEAFF
TRBJ1-2 14 TRBV6-5 - TRBD1 TGTGCCAGCAGTCGGACAGGAGTAGGCTATGGCTACACCTTC CASSRTGVGYGYTF
TRBJ2-4 13 TRBV7-8 - TRBD1 TGTGCCAGCAGCCGTGAGGGGGCTAACATTCAGTACTTC CASSREGANIQYF
TRBJ2-1 13 TRBV27 - - TGTGCCAGCAGCGGGGGGCTCCACAATGAGCAGTTCTTC CASSGGLHNEQFF
TRBJ1-5 14 TRBV19 - - TGTGCCAGTAGTACCTACAGTAACAATCAGCCCCAGCATTTT CASSTYSNNQPQHF
TRBJ2-7 14 TRBV2 - TRBD1 TGTGCCAGCAGTCCCGGGACAGGGATCTACGAGCAGTACTTC CASSPGTGIYEQYF
TRBJ2-1 15 TRBV5-4 - - TGTGCCAGCAGCTTGGGGGCGAGCTCCTACAATGAGCAGTTCTTC CASSLGASSYNEQFF
TRBJ2-5 16 TRBV5-1 - TRBD2 TGCGCCAGCAGCCCTAGTGGGCTAGCGGGGGCAGAGACCCAGTACTTC CASSPSGLAGAETQYF
TRBJ2-5 13 TRBV5-4 - - TGTGCCAGCAGCTTTGCAGGGGAAGAGACCCAGTACTTC CASSFAGEETQYF
TRBJ1-5 16 TRBV2 - - TGTGCCAGCTCTCCGTCTTTACTCGAGGGCAATCAGCCCCAGCATTTT CASSPSLLEGNQPQHF
TRBJ1-6 13 TRBV9 - - TGTGCCAGCAGCGTTCAGGTTAATTCACCCCTCCACTTT CASSVQVNSPLHF
TRBJ2-5 14 TRBV7-8 - - TGTGCCAGCAGCTTAGCGGGCAGTCCGGAGACCCAGTACTTC CASSLAGSPETQYF
TRBJ2-2 14 TRBV19 - TRBD1 TGTGCCAGTACCACGACAGGGGGAACCGGGGAGCTGTTTTTT CASTTTGGTGELFF
TRBJ2-5 16 TRBV28 - TRBD2 TGTGCCAGCAGTTTCATAGCGGGGGGGACACAAGAGACCCAGTACTTC CASSFIAGGTQETQYF
TRBJ2-7 16 TRBV5-5 - TRBD2 TGTGCCAGCAGCTTGGCACCTAGCGGGTCATCCTACGAGCAGTACTTC CASSLAPSGSSYEQYF
TRBJ1-2 12 TRBV5-1 - TRBD1 TGCGCCAGCAGCTTAGGACAGGCGGGCTACACCTTC CASSLGQAGYTF
TRBJ2-2 16 TRBV7-6 - - TGTGCCAGCAGCTACCAAATCAGGGAACACACCGGGGAGCTGTTTTTT CASSYQIREHTGELFF
TRBJ2-2 13 TRBV5-6 - - TGTGCCAGCAGCTTGGTGCGGGTCGGGGAGCTGTTTTTT CASSLVRVGELFF